The subject of this entry is one TCR beta chain. Its target is unknown. The source material, RNA transcripts, was used to amplify TCR beta CDR3 regions. First-round RT-PCR targeting the TCR CDR3 was performed with the HTBI primer set. From the multiplex PCR reads, TCRdb called clonotypes with MiXCR, one entry per CDR3 protein. The table shows nearly 600,000 distinct CDR3 sequences, with 11% to 15% occurring only once. The CDR3 covers 15 residues. V lost 1 base to trimming and J lost 4 bases; unmatched junction nucleotides: 6. Germline V gives CDR1 LNHDA, CDR2 SQIVND (reference sequence). This specimen belongs to a study of T cells in Graves' hyperthyroidism and ophthalmopathy. Study-level findings and limits: A model built on 13 V-J features separated ophthalmopathy from stable hyperthyroidism.

Pregnant or lactating patients were excluded, as were those with uncontrolled infection or other autoimmune disease. At first hyperthyroidism diagnosis, before any ophthalmopathy symptoms, the blood sample was collected. PBMCs were derived from around 10 ml fresh peripheral blood. Sequencing was performed on blood. This chain joins TRBV19 and TRBJ2-5; 7 positions agree with TRBD1. The sequence was obtained from a woman in her twenties or thirties with Graves' hyperthyroidism that later progressed to Graves' ophthalmopathy. The CDR3 sequence: CASSIGGQLGETQYF. The CDR3 coding sequence is TGTGCCAGTAGTATAGGGGGACAGTTGGGAGAGACCCAGTACTTC. The full variable domain, in which reference TRBV19 and TRBJ2-5 provide the parts outside the CDR3, is DGGITQSPKYLFRKEGQNVTLSCEQNLNHDAMYWYRQDPGQGLRLIYYSQIVNDFQKGDIAEGYSVSREKKESFPLTVTSAQKNPTAFYLCASSIGGQLGETQYFGPGTRLLVL.